The following is a T cell receptor beta chain sequence with its context. Germline loops: CDR1 SGDLS, CDR2 YYNGEE. The V and J ends lost 0 bases and 2 bases respectively, with 10 bases between them. This CDR3 has 15 residues. The data were taken from a study of T cells in Graves' hyperthyroidism and ophthalmopathy. RNA transcripts were the template for amplifying TCR beta CDR3 regions. RT-PCR in the first round (using the HTBI primer set) targeted the TCR CDR3. TCRdb passed the multiplex PCR reads through MiXCR, listing each CDR3 protein once. Among 550,000 to 600,000 distinct CDR3 sequences listed, 11% to 15% were seen once.

The TCR comes from a woman between 18 and 30 years old with Graves' ophthalmopathy. The sequenced sample consisted of blood. V gene TRBV9 combines with J gene TRBJ2-3; no firm D call. CDR3 amino acids: CASSVAVTSTDTQYF. The CDR3 nucleotides are TGTGCCAGCAGCGTAGCGGTTACTTCCACAGATACGCAGTATTTT.